This is a list of T cell receptor beta chains from one sample in a study of shared clonotypes between healthy human individuals. Sequencing was performed with immunoSEQ multiplex PCR; in TCRdb, only in-frame clones are kept and a portion is missing. The sample lists around 370,000 clones; about 96% were seen once. The sample consisted of memory CD8+ T cells sorted from blood. These receptors came from a man aged 25 to 45 in good health. Each CDR3 is given with its conserved first and last residue. A D gene is named only where the DNA matches it firmly. For some rows the clone size is stated as once, few or many, or as a class when expanded; others skip it.

j_gene | d_gene | v_gene | abundance | CDR3aa | CDR3nt
TRBJ2-3 | - | TRBV10-3 | - | CAISVGRADTQYF | TGTGCCATCAGTGTCGGCAGGGCAGATACGCAGTATTTT
TRBJ2-1 | TRBD2 | TRBV10-3 | once | CATAGLAGGYNEQFF | TGTGCCACCGCCGGCCTAGCGGGTGGATACAATGAGCAGTTCTTC
TRBJ2-1 | - | TRBV27 | - | CASSSGPLEQFF | TGTGCCAGCAGCTCGGGACCCCTAGAGCAGTTCTTC
TRBJ1-5 | - | TRBV19 | - | CASNIDYSNQPQHF | TGTGCCAGTAATATCGACTATAGCAATCAGCCCCAGCATTTT
TRBJ2-7 | - | TRBV10-1 | - | CASTEQYF | TGCGCCAGTACCGAGCAGTACTTC
TRBJ1-4 | - | TRBV19 | - | CASSISGQIGKLFF | TGTGCCAGTAGTATTAGTGGACAGATAGGAAAACTGTTTTTT
TRBJ1-2 | - | TRBV29-1 | once | CSVESKSGRESYGYTF | TGCAGCGTTGAATCAAAGTCGGGACGGGAAAGCTATGGCTACACCTTC
TRBJ2-3 | - | TRBV5-5 | - | CASSQTLLGLRTDTQYF | TGTGCCAGCAGCCAAACCCTACTAGGTTTACGTACAGATACGCAGTATTTT
TRBJ2-1 | - | TRBV12-2 | - | CASRLGSGMGDEQFF | TGTGCAAGTCGCTTGGGTAGCGGGATGGGGGATGAGCAGTTCTTC
TRBJ1-6 | - | TRBV2 | once | CASSDVGVPNSPLHF | TGTGCCAGCAGTGACGTCGGAGTCCCGAATTCACCCCTCCACTTT
TRBJ1-1 | - | TRBV5-6 | - | CASSFLIRGGEAFF | TGTGCCAGCAGCTTCCTTATTAGGGGTGGTGAAGCTTTCTTT
TRBJ2-7 | TRBD2 | TRBV28 | - | CASSAPGLAGEQYF | TGTGCCAGCAGTGCCCCCGGACTAGCTGGCGAGCAGTACTTC
TRBJ2-7 | - | TRBV4-1 | - | CASSQDGGTYEQYF | TGCGCCAGCAGCCAAGATGGGGGAACCTACGAGCAGTACTTC
TRBJ2-7 | - | TRBV28 | - | CASSLGQSYYEQYF | TGTGCCTCCTCCCTAGGACAGAGTTACTACGAGCAGTACTTC
TRBJ2-7 | TRBD2 | TRBV4-2 | - | CASSHDRLAGDEQYF | TGTGCCAGCAGCCACGACCGACTAGCGGGAGACGAGCAGTACTTC
TRBJ2-7 | - | TRBV5-4 | - | CASSSWLSGSSYEQYF | TGTGCCAGCAGCTCCTGGCTTAGCGGAAGCTCCTACGAGCAGTACTTC
TRBJ2-3 | - | TRBV5-4 | once | CASSLAELAGDTQYF | TGTGCCAGCAGCTTGGCGGAGCTAGCAGGGGATACGCAGTATTTT
TRBJ2-5 | - | TRBV7-9 | - | CASSPQQGYGGETQYF | TGTGCCAGCAGCCCCCAACAGGGCTATGGGGGAGAGACCCAGTACTTC
TRBJ2-1 | TRBD2 | TRBV10-3 | - | CAISRLALAYNEQFF | TGTGCCATCAGTCGACTAGCATTGGCCTACAATGAGCAGTTCTTC
TRBJ1-2 | TRBD1 | TRBV10-3 | - | CAISEEGARGYTF | TGTGCCATCAGTGAGGAGGGGGCGCGGGGCTACACCTTC
TRBJ1-5 | - | TRBV5-1 | - | CASSLTEGSNQPQHF | TGCGCCAGCAGCTTGACCGAGGGTAGCAATCAGCCCCAGCATTTT
TRBJ1-2 | - | TRBV6-5 | - | CASSYSFLGRVDGYTF | TGTGCCAGCAGTTACTCGTTCTTAGGCAGGGTCGATGGCTACACCTTC
TRBJ2-7 | TRBD2 | TRBV5-1 | - | CASSGREEGEQYF | TGCGCCAGCAGTGGGCGGGAGGAGGGCGAGCAGTACTTC
TRBJ2-7 | - | TRBV5-6 | - | CASSSRRSKLFSSYEQYF | TGTGCCAGCAGCTCGCGTAGAAGTAAGCTGTTTAGCTCCTACGAGCAGTACTTC
TRBJ2-5 | - | TRBV2 | - | CASSLLLASQETQYF | TGTGCCAGCAGCCTGTTATTGGCCTCCCAAGAGACCCAGTACTTC